This T cell receptor (beta chain) was obtained from a study of T cell repertoires in aging, cancer and after chemotherapy. General study findings and limits: In each cancer cohort, median generation probability increased across chemotherapy, suggesting thymic output rebounded.

A mixed TRB-A/B primer pool amplified rearranged TRB by multiplex touch-down PCR. TCRdb re-called the multiplex PCR reads with MiXCR, one entry per CDR3 protein. In the table there are about 1,300 distinct CDR3 sequences, roughly 21% of which are singletons. Trimming removed 0 bases at V and 1 base at J, with 7 bases between. Germline CDR1 and CDR2: KGHSH and LQKENI. The CDR3 sequence is 15 residues long. Amplification of TCR beta used genomic DNA extracted from peripheral blood. Within the sample, this clonotype is medium-sized. The antigen is not known. This chain connects TRBV18 to TRBJ1-5; D is unclear. Sequenced material: blood. The origin of this receptor is a human donor with a solid tumor. This CDR3 reads CASSPPGRSNQPQHF. The CDR3 DNA follows: TGTGCCAGCTCACCACCGGGGAGGAGCAATCAGCCCCAGCATTTT. Drawing the rest from reference TRBV18 and TRBJ1-5, the complete variable domain is NAGVMQNPRHLVRRRGQEARLRCSPMKGHSHVYWYRQLPEEGLKFMVYLQKENIIDESGMPKERFSAEFPKEGPSILRIQQVVRGDSAAYFCASSPPGRSNQPQHFGDGTRLSIL.